A single sample is the source of the 16 T cell receptor beta chains below, sequenced in a study of blood T cell repertoires in COVID-19. The data were produced by immunoSEQ multiplex PCR, yet TCRdb's version contains in-frame clones alone and is incomplete. Of 240,000 or so clones in the sample, approximately 86% were seen once. The sample comprised peripheral blood. The source is an older woman with active or convalescent COVID-19.

J is TRBJ1-6 and V is TRBV7-2, with a tentative D call TRBD1 (6 bases). Deletions cut 5 bases from V and 7 bases from J, with 15 bases between. The CDR3 length is 15 residues. Germline V gene sequence: CDR1 SGHTA, CDR2 FQGNSA. CDR3 residues: CASSLEQGKNSPLHF. DNA of the CDR3: TGTGCCAGCAGCCTGGAGCAGGGGAAGAATTCACCCCTCCACTTT.

The chain joins TRBV5-4 to TRBJ2-3; D is possibly TRBD1 (6 bases). The CDR3 covers 16 residues. The germline V and J ends were trimmed by 3 bases and 6 bases, with 20 bases remaining between them. The germline gives CDR1 SGHNT, CDR2 YYREEE (reference sequence). The CDR3 DNA sequence: TGTGCCAGCAGCTCCTCCCGGCCAGGGGTCAGGGATACGCAGTATTTT. It is translated as CASSSSRPGVRDTQYF.

This chain connects TRBV12-3 or TRBV12-4 to TRBJ2-7; the match to TRBD1 covers 7 bases. V was clipped by 6 bases and J by 2 bases; unmatched bases: 4. The length of the CDR3 is 13 residues. CDR3 nucleotide sequence: TGTGCCAGCAGGCCCGGACAGGCCTACGAGCAGTACTTC. This sequence encodes CASRPGQAYEQYF.

The V call is TRBV11-2, the J call TRBJ1-5; TRBD1 is a possible D gene (6 bases). This CDR3 has 15 amino acids. V gave up 3 bases and J gave up 3 bases, with 12 bases separating them. Germline loops: CDR1 SGHAT, CDR2 FQNNGV. The chain's CDR3 is CASSFGQNVNQPQHF. In nucleotides, the CDR3 is TGTGCCAGCAGCTTTGGACAGAATGTCAATCAGCCCCAGCATTTT.

The rearrangement links TRBV15 to TRBJ2-5; no firm D call. In germline, CDR1 is LNHNV, CDR2 YYDKDF (reference sequence). The CDR3 covers 14 residues. V was clipped by 1 base and J by 2 bases, with 8 bases between them. For the CDR3, the DNA is TGTGCCACCAGCAGAGGATCTAGACAAGAGACCCAGTACTTC. It is translated as CATSRGSRQETQYF.

The chain is built from TRBV3-1 (or the pseudogene TRBV3-2) and TRBJ1-2; no reliable D call. This CDR3 region has 14 residues. The germline gives CDR1 LGHDT, CDR2 YNNKEL (reference sequence). The V end was cut by 5 bases, the J end by 5 bases, with 15 bases between. The CDR3 DNA sequence: TGTGCCAGCAGCGATCGGGGTCGGGGTTATGGCTACACCTTC. This codes for CASSDRGRGYGYTF.

This clone has just one count. The chain is built from TRBV3-1 (or the pseudogene TRBV3-2) and TRBJ2-4; 9 bases are shared with TRBD1. Germline loops: CDR1 LGHDT, CDR2 YNNKEL (reference sequence). CDR3 size: 12 residues. The V and J ends lost 7 bases and 8 bases, in that order; junction bases with no gene match: 3. The CDR3 spells CASKQGADIQYF. CDR3 bases: TGTGCCAGCAAACAGGGGGCAGACATTCAGTACTTC.

J is TRBJ1-1 and V is TRBV19, with 7 bases matching TRBD1. The CDR3 length is 15 residues. Germline V gene sequence: CDR1 LNHDA, CDR2 SQIVND (reference sequence). The J segment lost 0 bases and the V segment lost 8 bases, leaving 9 bases of the junction unmatched. CDR3: CASVETGTMNTEAFF. The CDR3 coding sequence is TGTGCCAGTGTGGAGACAGGGACAATGAACACTGAAGCTTTCTTT.

The rearrangement joins TRBV10-2 to TRBJ2-3, with TRBD2 matching over 7 bases. From germline, CDR1 is WSHSY and CDR2 SAAADI. The length of the CDR3 is 16 residues. V shed 5 bases and J 2 bases; nucleotides not matched to a gene: 10. The CDR3 DNA reads TGCGCCAGCAGTTGGGGTGCGGGAGCCGACACAGATACGCAGTATTTT. It is translated as CASSWGAGADTDTQYF.

This sequence joins TRBV27 and TRBJ2-7; the D gene is possibly TRBD1 (6 bases). V shed 3 bases and J shed 7 bases, with 7 bases lying between them. This CDR3 comprises 11 residues. Germline-derived CDR1 and CDR2 are MNHEY and SMNVEV (reference sequence). CDR3 protein: CASSLGTEQYF. As DNA, the CDR3 is TGTGCCAGCAGTTTGGGGACAGAGCAGTACTTC.

The CDR3 nucleotides are TGTGCCAGCAGCCACAGGGCCGTTAATGAAAAACTGTTTTTT. Translated, it gives CASSHRAVNEKLFF. V and J are TRBV14 and TRBJ1-4; D is possibly TRBD1 (5 bases). V gave up 3 bases and J gave up 4 bases, with 9 bases separating them. CDR1 is SGHDN, CDR2 FVKESK, per germline. There are 14 residues in the CDR3.

This chain connects TRBV10-1 to TRBJ1-4; unclear D gene. Germline assignment: CDR1 WNHNN and CDR2 SYGVQD (reference sequence). The CDR3 consists of 13 residues. The V end lost 5 bases, the J end lost 4 bases, and 8 bases lay between the germline ends. The CDR3 region is CASSQQLNEKLFF. The CDR3 bases are TGCGCCAGCAGTCAACAGCTTAATGAAAAACTGTTTTTT.

This chain connects TRBV18 to TRBJ1-1; tentative D call: TRBD1 (6 bases). The CDR3 loop spans 15 amino acids. Looked up from germline, CDR1 is KGHSH and CDR2 is LQKENI. Trimming took 3 bases from V and 5 from J, leaving 16 bases between them. CDR3 DNA sequence: TGTGCCAGCTCACCGCGGACAGACCCGGGGACTGAAGCTTTCTTT. It yields the protein CASSPRTDPGTEAFF.

A word on this clone: Within the sample, other DNA sequences also encode this same CDR3. The chain links TRBV18 to TRBJ1-2, with 9 bases that match TRBD1. Germline trimming cut 3 bases from V and 2 bases from J; bases unmatched to any gene: 1. The CDR3 covers 14 residues. Germline CDR1 reads KGHSH; CDR2 reads LQKENI. This CDR3 reads CASSPGQGNYGYTF. The CDR3 coding sequence is TGTGCCAGCTCACCCGGACAGGGGAACTATGGCTACACCTTC.

The rearrangement uses TRBV18 and TRBJ2-4; 7 nucleotides match TRBD1. Losses at the gene ends were 3 bases for V and 7 bases for J; bases not matched to a gene: 9. The germline V gene has CDR1 KGHSH and CDR2 LQKENI. This CDR3 has 15 residues. In DNA, the CDR3 is TGTGCCAGCTCACCGAGTGGACAGGCCGTTAACATTCAGTACTTC. It yields the protein CASSPSGQAVNIQYF.

This chain connects TRBV29-1 to TRBJ1-1, with TRBD1 as a possible D gene (5 bases). The germline V gene has CDR1 SQVTM and CDR2 ANQGSEA. The V end was cut by 4 bases, the J end by 1 base, with 13 bases between. CDR3 length: 14 residues. The chain's CDR3 is CSVGGRATNTEAFF. CDR3 nucleotide sequence: TGCAGCGTTGGTGGCAGGGCAACGAACACTGAAGCTTTCTTT.